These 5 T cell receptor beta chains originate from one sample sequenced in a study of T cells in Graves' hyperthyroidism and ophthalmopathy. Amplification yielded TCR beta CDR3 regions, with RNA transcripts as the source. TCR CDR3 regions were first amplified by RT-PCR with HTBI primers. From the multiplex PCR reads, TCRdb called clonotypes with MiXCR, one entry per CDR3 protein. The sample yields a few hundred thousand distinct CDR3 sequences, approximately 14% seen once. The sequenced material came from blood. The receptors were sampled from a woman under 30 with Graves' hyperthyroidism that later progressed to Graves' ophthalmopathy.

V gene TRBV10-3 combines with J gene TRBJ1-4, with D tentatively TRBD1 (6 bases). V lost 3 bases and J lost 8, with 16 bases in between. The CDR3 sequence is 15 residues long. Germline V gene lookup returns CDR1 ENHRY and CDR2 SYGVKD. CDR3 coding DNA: TGTGCCATCAGTGACTCTCAGGGGATTCAGGAAAAACTGTTTTTT. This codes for CAISDSQGIQEKLFF.

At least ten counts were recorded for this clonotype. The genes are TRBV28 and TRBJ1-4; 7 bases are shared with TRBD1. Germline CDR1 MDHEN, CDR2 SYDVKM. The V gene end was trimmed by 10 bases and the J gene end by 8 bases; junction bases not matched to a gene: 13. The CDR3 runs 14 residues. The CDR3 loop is CAIGTVIGGEKLFF. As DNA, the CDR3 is TGTGCCATAGGGACAGTGATAGGGGGAGAAAAACTGTTTTTT.

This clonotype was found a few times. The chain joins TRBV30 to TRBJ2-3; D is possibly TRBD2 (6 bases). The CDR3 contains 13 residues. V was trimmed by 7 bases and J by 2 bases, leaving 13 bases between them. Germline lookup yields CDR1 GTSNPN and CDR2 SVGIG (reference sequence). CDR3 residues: CASGADYTDTQYF. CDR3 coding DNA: TGTGCCTCTGGAGCGGACTACACAGATACGCAGTATTTT.

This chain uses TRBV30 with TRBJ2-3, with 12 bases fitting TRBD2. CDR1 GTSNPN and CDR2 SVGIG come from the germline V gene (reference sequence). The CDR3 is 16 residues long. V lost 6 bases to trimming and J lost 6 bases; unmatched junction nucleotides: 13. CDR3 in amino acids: CACPAASGRAIDTQYF. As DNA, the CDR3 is TGTGCCTGCCCTGCCGCTAGCGGGAGGGCCATCGATACGCAGTATTTT. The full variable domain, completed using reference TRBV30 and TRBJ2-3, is SQTIHQWPATLVQPVGSPLSLECTVEGTSNPNLYWYRQAAGRGLQLLFYSVGIGQISSEVPQNLSASRPQDRQFILSSKKLLLSDSGFYLCACPAASGRAIDTQYFGPGTRLTVL.

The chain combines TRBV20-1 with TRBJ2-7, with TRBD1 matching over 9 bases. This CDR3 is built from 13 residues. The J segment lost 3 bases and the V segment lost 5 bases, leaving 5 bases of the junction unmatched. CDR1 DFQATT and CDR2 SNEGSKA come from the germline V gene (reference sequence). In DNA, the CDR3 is TGCAGTGCTTCCGGGACAGGGTTCTACGAGCAGTACTTC. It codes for CSASGTGFYEQYF.